The entry that follows covers one T cell receptor (beta chain) sequence. Germline-derived CDR1 and CDR2 are SGHRS and YFSETQ. The CDR3 consists of 18 residues. The V gene lost 1 base and the J gene lost 0 bases, with 17 bases spanning the gap. These data are taken from a study of T cell changes during pregnancy in multiple sclerosis. Sequenced by immunoSEQ multiplex PCR; TCRdb stores in-frame clones only, minus some. Of 40,000 to 65,000 clones in the sample, about 92% are singletons; the top ten hold 0.25%. The chain links TRBV5-1 to TRBJ2-1, with D possibly being TRBD2 (6 bases). This material consisted of CD4+ T cells from peripheral blood mononuclear cells, taken in the third trimester of pregnancy. This clonotype was obtained from a female donor with multiple sclerosis, enrolled in a pregnancy study. CDR3 residues: CASSLTPASASSYNEQFF. The CDR3 DNA reads as TGCGCCAGCAGCTTGACCCCTGCTAGCGCGAGCTCCTACAATGAGCAGTTCTTC.